This entry concerns a single T cell receptor beta chain. Its specificity is unknown. The CDR3 totals 14 residues. The germline V and J ends were trimmed by 1 base and 4 bases, with 8 bases remaining between them. Germline V CDR1 and CDR2: LNHDA, SQIVND (reference sequence). Generated by immunoSEQ multiplex PCR, the TCRdb table keeps only in-frame clones and is missing some. Of about 33,000 clones listed, 85% to 90% are singletons. The data originate from a study of T cells in narcolepsy. Regarding the study as a whole: Reportedly, autoreactive clonotypes were serially detected in patients' blood but not controls'.

The clonotype originates from a human donor with narcolepsy. The chain is built from TRBV19 and TRBJ1-5; tentatively, D is TRBD1 (6 bases). Sequences were obtained from CD45RA- memory CD4+ T cells from PBMCs. This CDR3 is CASSIVQGNQPQHF. DNA for the CDR3: TGTGCCAGTAGTATAGTCCAGGGGAATCAGCCCCAGCATTTT.